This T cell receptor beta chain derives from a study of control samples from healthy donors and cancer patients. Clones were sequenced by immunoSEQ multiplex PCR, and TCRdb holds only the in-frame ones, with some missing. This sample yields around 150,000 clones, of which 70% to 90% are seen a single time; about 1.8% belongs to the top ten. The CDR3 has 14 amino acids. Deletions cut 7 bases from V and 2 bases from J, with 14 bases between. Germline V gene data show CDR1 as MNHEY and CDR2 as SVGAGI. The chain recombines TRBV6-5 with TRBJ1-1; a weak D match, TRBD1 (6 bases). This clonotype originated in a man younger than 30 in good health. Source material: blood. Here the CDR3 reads CASMLGGPNTEAFF. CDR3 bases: TGTGCCAGCATGTTAGGGGGTCCTAACACTGAAGCTTTCTTT.